This T cell receptor beta chain came from a study of blood T cell repertoires in COVID-19. Looking at the study overall: Sites in the United States, Italy and Spain provided acute and convalescent COVID-19 samples.

Source study methods: Amplification from reference gene primers served as the basis for estimated nucleated cell counts. TCRdb's copy holds only in-frame clones and misses some; the assay was immunoSEQ multiplex PCR. That table furnishes V, J and clone size, whereas the DNA furnished D and trimming. The sample has roughly 300,000 clones, 85% seen once. This CDR3 is 13 amino acids long. Trimming took off 5 bases at V and 3 bases at J, with 7 bases between the two ends. CDR1 is MNHEY, CDR2 SVGAGI, per germline. The source material was peripheral blood. The sequence came from a human donor in a cohort sampled during active COVID-19. The chain joins TRBV6-5 to TRBJ2-2, with a possible D match to TRBD1 (5 bases). In DNA form, the CDR3 reads TGTGCCAGCAGTAACAGGTACACCGGGGAGCTGTTTTTT. Amino acid sequence: CASSNRYTGELFF.